This T cell receptor beta chain was documented in a study of blood T cell repertoires in COVID-19. As for the study in general: The study drew acute and convalescent COVID-19 samples from the United States, Italy and Spain.

The CDR3 consists of 13 residues. Per the germline V gene, CDR1 is SGHKS and CDR2 is YYEKEE (reference sequence). The ends were cut back, 0 bases at V and 4 bases at J, with 7 bases in the middle. How the authors handled the data: Reference gene primers were amplified, and this amplification served to estimate nucleated cell counts. Data came from immunoSEQ multiplex PCR; TCRdb stores just in-frame clones and leaves some out. That table is the source of V, J and clone size, and D and trimming were worked out from the DNA. The repertoire holds tens of thousands of clones, with 80% to 95% as singletons.

The rearrangement links TRBV5-5 to TRBJ1-2, with D possibly being TRBD1 (6 bases). The clonotype originates from a human donor in a cohort sampled during active COVID-19. Sequencing was carried out using peripheral blood. CDR3 in DNA: TGTGCCAGCAGCTTGGGGGACATCTATGGCTACACCTTC. As protein: CASSLGDIYGYTF.